Below, one TCR beta chain is given with its context. The target antigen is unknown. Stated time point: persistent/refractory GD, antithyroid drugs over 5 years with positive TRAb. Isolated PBMC RNA provided the starting material for the TCR library. The source of the sample is a study of regulatory T cells in long-lasting Graves disease. General observations from the study: Persistent Graves' cases showed lower TCR diversity than newly diagnosed cases. Persistent disease preferred TRBV28, TRBJ1-2 and TRBJ2-5.

In germline, CDR1 is KGHDR, CDR2 SFDVKD. CDR3 length equals 16 residues. V lost 0 bases to trimming and J lost 5 bases, with 12 bases between them. The authors built TCR beta libraries using iRepertoire HTBI primers and Arm-PCR of CDR3 regions. TCRdb analysed the multiplex PCR reads with MiXCR anew, one entry per CDR3 protein. The table lists 400,000 to 450,000 distinct CDR3 sequences, roughly a quarter of them singletons. The origin of this receptor is a female donor with Graves disease. The specimen was peripheral blood mononuclear cells (PBMCs), collected when the disease was refractory, from a patient treated with antithyroid drugs. This chain connects TRBV24-1 to TRBJ2-2; D tentatively reads TRBD1 or TRBD2 (5 bases each). Here the CDR3 reads CATSDLGGLRTGELFF. For the CDR3, the DNA is TGTGCCACCAGTGATTTGGGGGGATTAAGGACCGGGGAGCTGTTTTTT.